A selection of T cell receptor beta chains follows, all from one sample in a study of blood T cell repertoires in COVID-19. Data came from immunoSEQ multiplex PCR; TCRdb stores just in-frame clones and leaves some out. The sample holds 360,000 or so clones; around nine tenths are singletons and the top ten take about 0.94%. Specimen: PBMCs or T cells enriched from blood (not recorded which). All receptors derive from a woman in her thirties who had been exposed to COVID-19. Both conserved end residues are part of each CDR3. Each record gives: clone size, D gene, J gene, V gene, CDR3 protein, CDR3 DNA. D genes are given only for firm matches. Not all rows give a size; the values are once, few, many and, for expanded clones, a class.

size: NA
D: TRBD2
J: TRBJ2-7
V: TRBV2
CDR3: CASSDPFGRDSYEQYF
DNA: TGTGCCAGCAGTGACCCCTTCGGGAGGGACTCCTACGAGCAGTACTTC

size: NA
D: NA
J: TRBJ1-6
V: TRBV28
CDR3: CASIGGNSPLHF
DNA: TGTGCCAGCATCGGGGGGAATTCACCCCTCCACTTT

size: few
D: NA
J: TRBJ2-1
V: TRBV12-2
CDR3: CASRPRLAGGSEQFF
DNA: TGTGCAAGTCGCCCTAGACTAGCGGGAGGCTCTGAGCAGTTCTTC

size: NA
D: NA
J: TRBJ2-7
V: TRBV5-1
CDR3: CASSKGQNYEQYF
DNA: TGCGCCAGCAGTAAGGGGCAGAACTACGAGCAGTACTTC

size: NA
D: NA
J: TRBJ1-1
V: TRBV7-3
CDR3: CASSLATGNTEAFF
DNA: TGTGCCAGCAGCTTGGCGACAGGCAACACTGAAGCTTTCTTT

size: NA
D: NA
J: TRBJ1-2
V: TRBV27
CDR3: CATLSPGLANYGYTF
DNA: TGTGCCACTTTATCCCCCGGACTTGCTAACTATGGCTACACCTTC

size: NA
D: TRBD2
J: TRBJ2-1
V: TRBV4-1
CDR3: CASSQAWEGLWEQFF
DNA: TGCGCCAGCAGCCAAGCCTGGGAGGGGCTGTGGGAGCAGTTCTTC

size: once
D: TRBD1
J: TRBJ2-5
V: TRBV30
CDR3: CAWSTGQGARETQYF
DNA: TGTGCCTGGAGTACGGGACAGGGGGCGCGAGAGACCCAGTACTTC

size: once
D: NA
J: TRBJ2-7
V: TRBV5-6
CDR3: CASSRRQEQYF
DNA: TGTGCCAGCAGCCGACGACAGGAGCAGTACTTC

size: few
D: NA
J: TRBJ2-5
V: TRBV29-1
CDR3: CSVVRGQETQYF
DNA: TGCAGCGTTGTTAGGGGTCAAGAGACCCAGTACTTC

size: NA
D: TRBD2
J: TRBJ2-1
V: TRBV13
CDR3: CASSTLAGATNEQFF
DNA: TGTGCCAGCAGCACCCTAGCGGGAGCAACCAATGAGCAGTTCTTC

size: NA
D: NA
J: TRBJ2-2
V: TRBV6-5
CDR3: CASSPHGANTGELFF
DNA: TGTGCCAGCAGCCCCCACGGGGCGAACACCGGGGAGCTGTTTTTT

size: once
D: NA
J: TRBJ1-4
V: TRBV19
CDR3: CASSIGEKLFF
DNA: TGTGCCAGTAGTATCGGTGAAAAACTGTTTTTT

size: NA
D: NA
J: TRBJ2-3
V: TRBV7-3
CDR3: CASSLTGGTDTQYF
DNA: TGTGCCAGCAGTTTGACGGGGGGCACAGATACGCAGTATTTT

size: NA
D: TRBD2
J: TRBJ2-1
V: TRBV15
CDR3: CATSRVDSGRGIEQFF
DNA: TGTGCCACCAGCAGAGTGGATAGCGGGAGGGGGATTGAGCAGTTCTTC

size: NA
D: TRBD2
J: TRBJ2-1
V: TRBV6-5
CDR3: CASRKAGSGDEQFF
DNA: TGTGCCAGCAGGAAAGCGGGGTCTGGGGATGAGCAGTTCTTC

size: NA
D: TRBD2
J: TRBJ2-4
V: TRBV7-2
CDR3: CASSPGGQAKNIQYF
DNA: TGTGCCAGCAGCCCGGGGGGGCAGGCCAAAAACATTCAGTACTTC

size: NA
D: TRBD2
J: TRBJ2-1
V: TRBV28
CDR3: CATSTNRLAGLWSYNEQFF
DNA: TGTGCCACCTCTACCAACCGACTAGCGGGACTCTGGTCCTACAATGAGCAGTTCTTC

size: NA
D: TRBD1
J: TRBJ1-2
V: TRBV27
CDR3: CASSLTGGYGYTF
DNA: TGTGCCAGCAGCCTAACAGGGGGCTATGGCTACACCTTC

size: NA
D: NA
J: TRBJ1-2
V: TRBV30
CDR3: CAWSHGDYGYTF
DNA: TGTGCCTGGAGTCACGGGGATTATGGCTACACCTTC

size: once
D: NA
J: TRBJ2-7
V: TRBV30
CDR3: CAWSRRGEQYF
DNA: TGTGCCTGGAGTAGGAGGGGCGAGCAGTACTTC

size: NA
D: NA
J: TRBJ1-6
V: TRBV5-5
CDR3: CASSSPRGTSPLHF
DNA: TGTGCCAGCAGCTCGCCCCGGGGTACCTCACCCCTCCACTTT

size: NA
D: NA
J: TRBJ2-3
V: TRBV18
CDR3: CASSPNPGGLEHTDTQYF
DNA: TGTGCCAGCTCACCGAACCCGGGTGGCCTAGAACACACAGATACGCAGTATTTT

size: once
D: NA
J: TRBJ1-1
V: TRBV7-9
CDR3: CASSAGRGTEAFF
DNA: TGTGCCAGCAGCGCTGGCAGGGGCACTGAAGCTTTCTTT

size: NA
D: NA
J: TRBJ1-1
V: TRBV3-1/TRBV3-2
CDR3: CASSQFQGGGMNTEAFF
DNA: TGTGCCAGCAGCCAATTCCAGGGCGGGGGCATGAACACTGAAGCTTTCTTT

size: NA
D: TRBD1
J: TRBJ2-7
V: TRBV27
CDR3: CASSPWTGYEQYF
DNA: TGTGCCAGCAGTCCTTGGACAGGGTACGAGCAGTACTTC

size: NA
D: TRBD2
J: TRBJ2-7
V: TRBV10-1
CDR3: CASSEGLAGPYEQYF
DNA: TGCGCCAGCAGTGAGGGACTAGCGGGGCCCTACGAGCAGTACTTC

size: once
D: NA
J: TRBJ2-3
V: TRBV25-1
CDR3: CASSELADVVTDTQYF
DNA: TGTGCCAGCAGTGAATTAGCGGATGTGGTCACAGATACGCAGTATTTT

size: NA
D: NA
J: TRBJ2-3
V: TRBV30
CDR3: CAWSRQGTDTQYF
DNA: TGTGCCTGGAGTAGGCAGGGTACAGATACGCAGTATTTT

size: NA
D: NA
J: TRBJ2-5
V: TRBV29-1
CDR3: CSVEIQVGETQYF
DNA: TGCAGCGTTGAAATCCAGGTCGGAGAGACCCAGTACTTC

size: NA
D: NA
J: TRBJ1-1
V: TRBV30
CDR3: CAQQGLNTEAFF
DNA: TGTGCCCAGCAGGGGTTAAACACTGAAGCTTTCTTT

size: NA
D: TRBD2
J: TRBJ2-1
V: TRBV28
CDR3: CASSFRASGKRQFF
DNA: TGTGCCAGCAGTTTTCGGGCTAGCGGCAAGCGTCAGTTCTTC

size: NA
D: NA
J: TRBJ1-5
V: TRBV2
CDR3: CASTQGFVSNQPQHF
DNA: TGTGCCAGCACCCAGGGTTTCGTTAGCAATCAGCCCCAGCATTTT

size: NA
D: TRBD1
J: TRBJ2-7
V: TRBV19
CDR3: CASSIDREPGYEQYF
DNA: TGTGCCAGTAGTATCGACAGGGAACCGGGCTACGAGCAGTACTTC

size: NA
D: TRBD1
J: TRBJ1-4
V: TRBV9
CDR3: CASSTNRGIGEKLFF
DNA: TGTGCCAGCAGCACCAACAGGGGAATAGGCGAAAAACTGTTTTTT

size: NA
D: NA
J: TRBJ2-3
V: TRBV29-1
CDR3: CSVSSSTDTQYF
DNA: TGCAGCGTTTCTAGTAGCACAGATACGCAGTATTTT

size: NA
D: NA
J: TRBJ1-2
V: TRBV5-4
CDR3: CASTEAGDYTF
DNA: TGTGCCAGCACCGAGGCCGGTGACTACACCTTC

size: NA
D: NA
J: TRBJ1-1
V: TRBV7-9
CDR3: CASSWAELTREAFF
DNA: TGTGCCAGCAGCTGGGCAGAATTAACGAGAGAAGCTTTCTTT

size: once
D: NA
J: TRBJ1-5
V: TRBV7-8
CDR3: CASSLSQGINQPQHF
DNA: TGTGCCAGCAGCTTATCGCAGGGAATCAATCAGCCCCAGCATTTT

size: once
D: NA
J: TRBJ1-1
V: TRBV6-6
CDR3: CASNLAGENTEAFF
DNA: TGTGCCAGCAATTTAGCAGGGGAGAACACTGAAGCTTTCTTT

size: NA
D: NA
J: TRBJ1-3
V: TRBV28
CDR3: CASSQDTSSGNTIYF
DNA: TGTGCCAGCAGCCAAGACACTAGCTCTGGAAACACCATATATTTT

size: NA
D: NA
J: TRBJ1-2
V: TRBV2
CDR3: CASSDRIHYGYTF
DNA: TGTGCCAGCAGTGACAGGATACACTATGGCTACACCTTC

size: many
D: NA
J: TRBJ2-3
V: TRBV5-1
CDR3: CASGTSTDTQYF
DNA: TGCGCCAGCGGGACTAGCACAGATACGCAGTATTTT

size: once
D: TRBD2
J: TRBJ2-3
V: TRBV20-1
CDR3: CSASVSSGSTDTQYF
DNA: TGCAGTGCTAGTGTTAGTAGCGGGAGCACAGATACGCAGTATTTT

size: NA
D: TRBD1
J: TRBJ2-2
V: TRBV27
CDR3: CASTNPGQENTGELFF
DNA: TGTGCCAGCACCAATCCGGGACAGGAGAACACCGGGGAGCTGTTTTTT

size: NA
D: TRBD2
J: TRBJ2-1
V: TRBV6-4
CDR3: CASSVSAGGNEQFF
DNA: TGTGCCAGCAGTGTCTCAGCGGGAGGCAATGAGCAGTTCTTC

size: NA
D: TRBD1
J: TRBJ1-5
V: TRBV19
CDR3: CASSAVTGAGLSYSNQPQHF
DNA: TGTGCCAGTAGTGCGGTGACAGGGGCCGGTCTCAGCTATAGCAATCAGCCCCAGCATTTT

size: NA
D: NA
J: TRBJ2-5
V: TRBV29-1
CDR3: CSVGQDQETQYF
DNA: TGCAGCGTTGGGCAAGACCAAGAGACCCAGTACTTC

size: NA
D: TRBD1
J: TRBJ1-4
V: TRBV5-6
CDR3: CASSFTGGESVNEKLFF
DNA: TGTGCCAGCAGCTTCACAGGGGGAGAGAGTGTGAATGAAAAACTGTTTTTT

size: NA
D: NA
J: TRBJ2-3
V: TRBV14
CDR3: CASSPSTGTDTQYF
DNA: TGTGCCAGCAGCCCTTCGACAGGCACAGATACGCAGTATTTT

size: NA
D: NA
J: TRBJ1-1
V: TRBV3-1/TRBV3-2
CDR3: CASSQGDGTEAFF
DNA: TGTGCCAGCAGCCAAGGCGATGGCACTGAAGCTTTCTTT

size: few
D: TRBD2
J: TRBJ2-7
V: TRBV3-1/TRBV3-2
CDR3: CASSQTSGYEQYF
DNA: TGTGCCAGCAGCCAAACTAGCGGGTACGAGCAGTACTTC

size: NA
D: NA
J: TRBJ2-2
V: TRBV7-9
CDR3: CASSLASGPVAGELFF
DNA: TGTGCCAGCAGCTTAGCAAGCGGTCCCGTGGCCGGGGAGCTGTTTTTT

size: few
D: NA
J: TRBJ2-7
V: TRBV30
CDR3: CAWRPLGGSYEQYF
DNA: TGTGCCTGGAGACCACTGGGGGGCTCCTACGAGCAGTACTTC

size: NA
D: NA
J: TRBJ2-3
V: TRBV27
CDR3: CASRGQGRLAGYTDTQYF
DNA: TGTGCCAGCAGGGGACAGGGGAGACTAGCGGGTTACACAGATACGCAGTATTTT